Listed below are T cell receptor beta chains from one sample, sequenced in a study of T cells in localized non-small cell lung cancer. Method: immunoSEQ multiplex PCR; TCRdb's copy keeps in-frame clones and lacks some. The profile covers tens of thousands of clones, with approximately 84% appearing a single time and about 1.5% taken by the ten largest. The starting material was peripheral blood, obtained before any cancer treatment. Receptors originate from a female donor older than 55 with stage I lung adenocarcinoma. CDR3s leave out the opening cysteine and the closing phenylalanine or tryptophan.

CDR3aa,j_gene,v_gene
ASSISGGDTGELF,TRBJ2-2,TRBV7-9
ASSRDSSGNTIY,TRBJ1-3,TRBV25-1
ASSLWRREGGYT,TRBJ1-2,TRBV5-6
ASSRQGQNTEAF,TRBJ1-1,TRBV19
SATRDQPQH,TRBJ1-5,TRBV20-1
ASSLSAGRAEQY,TRBJ2-7,TRBV5-1
ASSLYRDTEAF,TRBJ1-1,TRBV18
ASNTPGVSYEQY,TRBJ2-7,TRBV7-9
ASSLHYEQY,TRBJ2-7,TRBV2
AISEGNGGELF,TRBJ2-2,TRBV10-3
ASSPSTSGGSYEQY,TRBJ2-7,TRBV4-2
ASSYERGVYNEQF,TRBJ2-1,TRBV6-5
ASSPGLARETQY,TRBJ2-5,TRBV5-1
ASTTTGAPYGYT,TRBJ1-2,TRBV5-1
ASSFSGGAGDTQY,TRBJ2-3,TRBV11-3
ASSPPQRQSQETQY,TRBJ2-5,TRBV18
ATTLAGWGYSTDTQY,TRBJ2-3,TRBV27
ASSLRFEGVMEQY,TRBJ2-7,TRBV28
ASSLGYYEQY,TRBJ2-7,TRBV5-6
ASSQERTATYEKLF,TRBJ1-4,TRBV4-2
ASSLSSEGYTQY,TRBJ2-3,TRBV6-6
ASSMVQNYGYT,TRBJ1-2,TRBV19
ASSKGRYYGYT,TRBJ1-2,TRBV21-1
ASSWNQETQY,TRBJ2-5,TRBV5-1
ASSLEGGWENIQY,TRBJ2-4,TRBV5-1
SVFRMEDEQF,TRBJ2-1,TRBV29-1
ASSFDQQY,TRBJ2-7,TRBV6-1
ASSQAITKNSYNEQF,TRBJ2-1,TRBV4-1
ASSIDGYNEQF,TRBJ2-1,TRBV19
ASSLEGFQPQH,TRBJ1-5,TRBV4-2
ASSLRGTGAILEQY,TRBJ2-7,TRBV7-8
ASSRMGQPQH,TRBJ1-5,TRBV6-5
ASSYSSGGQPQH,TRBJ1-5,TRBV6-6
ASSSRVSLNTEAF,TRBJ1-1,TRBV28
ASIPVEGNNEQF,TRBJ2-1,TRBV7-6
ASSLGLARVYGYT,TRBJ1-2,TRBV28
ASSPGGYEQY,TRBJ2-7,TRBV2
ASSVVGARNTGELF,TRBJ2-2,TRBV9
ASSAGGTGSYEQY,TRBJ2-7,TRBV9
ASSLAGTRGTGANYGYT,TRBJ1-2,TRBV5-1
ASNPPGRLEQY,TRBJ2-7,TRBV6-5
ASSSVGEQETQY,TRBJ2-5,TRBV7-9
ASSPGDIQY,TRBJ2-4,TRBV11-2
ASSLYSGDPREQY,TRBJ2-7,TRBV7-9
ASSGDREFSSYNSPLH,TRBJ1-6,TRBV2
ASSPSGAVRQETQY,TRBJ2-5,TRBV5-6
ASSPAMNTEAF,TRBJ1-1,TRBV18
ATSRDGFQETQY,TRBJ2-5,TRBV15
ASSLGGTNTEAF,TRBJ1-1,TRBV5-1
ASTDAGGGTDTQY,TRBJ2-3,TRBV5-1
ASSMSGGELETQY,TRBJ2-5,TRBV19